The 18 T cell receptor beta chains reported below all come from one sample, sequenced in a study of cytomegalovirus exposure and HLA in healthy donors. The PCR employed 60 Vbeta primers together with 13 Jbeta primers. The protocol was immunoSEQ multiplex PCR, while the TCRdb copy is restricted to in-frame clones and leaves out a portion. This repertoire shows tens of thousands of clones, 70% to 85% found once; its top ten account for roughly 8%. What was sequenced was PBMCs. The receptor source for this set is a man aged 55 to 69 in good health and CMV-seropositive.

J is TRBJ1-5 and V is TRBV19; D unclear. The CDR3 runs 17 residues. Germline CDR1 is LNHDA and CDR2 is SQIVND (reference sequence). Trimming took off 3 bases at V and 0 bases at J, with 15 bases between the two ends. The CDR3 region has the DNA TGTGCCAGTAGTATTTCTGGAGCCTACGATAGCAATCAGCCCCAGCATTTT. Protein: CASSISGAYDSNQPQHF.

The gene calls are TRBV5-6 and TRBJ2-5, with D possibly being TRBD1 (6 bases). TRBJ2-7 matches the DNA end more closely, so the J call is doubtful. Germline V CDR1 and CDR2: SGHDT, YYEEEE. The length of the CDR3 is 17 residues. In DNA, the CDR3 is TGTGCCAGCAGCGGCGGACAGCCCACTAGGAGCTCCTACGAGCAGTACTTC. It encodes CASSGGQPTRSSYEQYF.

The V and J genes are TRBV11-3 and TRBJ1-6; unclear D gene. The length of the CDR3 is 14 residues. The V end was cut by 4 bases, the J end by 7 bases, with 11 bases between. Germline assignment: CDR1 SGHNT and CDR2 YENEEA. CDR3 sequence: CASSSRVQNSPLHF. The CDR3 DNA reads as TGTGCCAGCAGCTCGAGGGTCCAGAATTCACCCCTCCACTTT. Supplemented by reference TRBV11-3 and TRBJ1-6, the full variable domain reads EAGVVQSPRYKIIEKKQPVAFWCNPISGHNTLYWYLQNLGQGPELLIRYENEEAVDDSQLPKDRFSAERLKGVDSTLKIQPAELGDSAVYLCASSSRVQNSPLHFGNGTRLTVT.

The table lists this clone with a few counts. The chain employs TRBV2 and TRBJ2-3; possible D gene TRBD2, 6 bases. The germline V and J ends were trimmed by 10 bases and 4 bases, with 18 bases remaining between them. The germline CDR1 and CDR2 sequences are SNHLY and FYNNEI. This CDR3 is 14 amino acids long. The CDR3 nucleotides read TGTGCCACCACAATGGGCCCGGGGGCAGATACGCAGTATTTT. This gives the protein CATTMGPGADTQYF.

The V gene is TRBV7-9, the J gene TRBJ1-1, with D tentatively TRBD1 (6 bases). Per the germline V gene, CDR1 is SEHNR and CDR2 is FQNEAQ (reference sequence). The ends were cut back, 5 bases at V and 7 bases at J, with 17 bases in the middle. The CDR3 sequence is 14 residues long. The CDR3 sequence is CASSQNRVGSEAFF. The CDR3 DNA follows: TGTGCCAGCAGCCAGAACAGGGTTGGGAGTGAAGCTTTCTTT.

This chain joins TRBV7-9 and TRBJ1-6, with no clear D. This CDR3 is built from 16 residues. Germline CDR1 reads SEHNR; CDR2 reads FQNEAQ (reference sequence). V lost 3 bases and J lost 0, with 9 bases in between. The CDR3 region is CASSFRRSSYNSPLHF. The DNA of the CDR3 is TGTGCCAGCAGCTTCCGAAGGAGCTCCTATAATTCACCCCTCCACTTT. Full variable domain (rest looked up from reference TRBV7-9 and TRBJ1-6): DTGVSQNPRHKITKRGQNVTFRCDPISEHNRLYWYRQTLGQGPEFLTYFQNEAQLEKSRLLSDRFSAERPKGSFSTLEIQRTEQGDSAMYLCASSFRRSSYNSPLHFGNGTRLTVT.

V is TRBV18 and J is TRBJ1-5; maybe TRBD1 (5 bases). The V end lost 0 bases, the J end lost 5 bases, and 11 bases lay between the germline ends. The CDR3 spans 15 residues. Germline CDR1 and CDR2: KGHSH and LQKENI. The CDR3 DNA is TGTGCCAGCTCACCACCGGGCGGGGGAGATCAGCCCCAGCATTTT. Translation gives CASSPPGGGDQPQHF.

The gene calls are TRBV7-8 and TRBJ1-1; 8 positions agree with TRBD1. The V segment lost 5 bases and the J segment 1 base; nucleotides outside the gene matches: 12. Germline V gene sequence: CDR1 SGHVS, CDR2 FQNEAQ. The CDR3 runs to 17 residues. In DNA, the CDR3 is TGTGCCAGCAGCGCCCTCCTTGTAGGGACAGGGAACACTGAAGCTTTCTTT. Its translation is CASSALLVGTGNTEAFF.

The chain joins TRBV27 to TRBJ2-7, with 9 bases fitting TRBD1. The CDR3 is 17 residues long. Germline trimming cut 7 bases from V and 2 bases from J; bases unmatched to any gene: 15. CDR1 and CDR2 (germline): MNHEY, SMNVEV (reference sequence). CDR3 sequence (DNA): TGTGCCAGCACCTCCCGTGGGGGGACAGGGTTTCCCTACGAGCAGTACTTC. Translated: CASTSRGGTGFPYEQYF.

This clone was detected only a few times. The chain links TRBV19 to TRBJ2-5; perhaps TRBD1 as D (6 bases). The V end was cut by 8 bases, the J end by 1 base, with 14 bases between. The germline V gene has CDR1 LNHDA and CDR2 SQIVND (reference sequence). CDR3 size: 14 residues. The chain's CDR3 is CASQDSFPQETQYF. CDR3 DNA sequence: TGTGCCAGTCAGGACAGTTTTCCCCAAGAGACCCAGTACTTC.

The count of this clone is one. This rearrangement joins TRBV7-8 to TRBJ2-7, with TRBD1 matching 9 bases. Germline-derived CDR1 and CDR2 are SGHVS and FQNEAQ. The length of the CDR3 is 14 residues. J was trimmed by 7 bases and V by 3 bases; bases with no gene match: 7. The CDR3 coding sequence is TGTGCCAGCAGCTTTTTACAGGGGGCCCTTGAGCAGTACTTC. Residues: CASSFLQGALEQYF.

The gene calls are TRBV7-8 and TRBJ2-2, with 8 bases fitting TRBD1. The CDR3 consists of 14 residues. V shed 5 bases, J shed 5 bases, and the junction held 4 bases outside the gene matches. Looked up from germline, CDR1 is SGHVS and CDR2 is FQNEAQ. The CDR3 nucleotides are TGTGCCAGCAGCGCCCGACAGGGGACCGGGGAGCTGTTTTTT. As protein: CASSARQGTGELFF.

This clone has a handful of counts. The chain recombines TRBV6-1 with TRBJ2-7; 7 bases match TRBD2. The CDR3 spans 15 residues. The junction had 10 bases not matched to a gene; V was cut back by 6 bases and J by 2 bases. Looked up from germline, CDR1 is MNHNS and CDR2 is SASEGT. CDR3 sequence: CASRRTSVTPYEQYF. The DNA for the CDR3 is TGTGCCAGCAGAAGAACTAGCGTTACCCCCTACGAGCAGTACTTC.

The J gene is TRBJ2-5, the V gene TRBV7-9, with D maybe TRBD1 (5 bases). The end of the DNA aligns better with TRBJ2-7, so the J call may be wrong. This CDR3 is built from 13 residues. Germline assignment: CDR1 SEHNR and CDR2 FQNEAQ (reference sequence). The CDR3 DNA follows: TGTGCCAGCAGCTATGGGGCCTCCTACGAGCAGTACTTC. It encodes CASSYGASYEQYF.

V is TRBV7-9 and J is TRBJ1-5; 7 positions agree with TRBD1. CDR1 and CDR2 from the germline V gene are SEHNR and FQNEAQ (reference sequence). CDR3 length equals 15 residues. The V gene end was trimmed by 1 base and the J gene end by 9 bases; junction bases not matched to a gene: 9. DNA of the CDR3: TGTGCCAGCAGCTTAGGACAGGGAGTGGATCGGCCCCAGCATTTT. This sequence encodes CASSLGQGVDRPQHF.

V and J are TRBV10-2 and TRBJ1-1, with D possibly being TRBD1 (6 bases). The V end was cut by 6 bases, the J end by 5 bases, with 19 bases between. This CDR3 contains 15 residues. Per the germline V gene, CDR1 is WSHSY and CDR2 is SAAADI. CDR3 DNA: TGCGCCAGCAGGGATACAGGGAAAGGGACGACTGAAGCTTTCTTT. Translated, it gives CASRDTGKGTTEAFF.

This chain connects TRBV6-5 to TRBJ1-2; 8 nucleotides line up with TRBD1. CDR3 length: 14 residues. V was clipped by 5 bases and J by 0 bases; unmatched bases: 2. Germline V lookup: CDR1 MNHEY, CDR2 SVGAGI. The CDR3 sequence is CASSRDRTNYGYTF. Written as DNA, the CDR3 is TGTGCCAGCAGTAGGGACAGGACTAACTATGGCTACACCTTC.

The chain couples TRBV19 to TRBJ2-3; TRBD2 matches at 7 bases. CDR3 length equals 13 residues. Germline loops: CDR1 LNHDA, CDR2 SQIVND (reference sequence). The V and J ends lost 1 base and 6 bases, in that order; junction bases with no gene match: 1. Here the CDR3 DNA reads TGTGCCAGTAGTATAGTCGGGGGGGATACGCAGTATTTT. Protein sequence: CASSIVGGDTQYF.